These 13 T cell receptor beta chains share one sample of origin, sequenced in a study of blood T cell repertoires in COVID-19. Assay used: immunoSEQ multiplex PCR; TCRdb lists only in-frame clones, some missing. The sample carries 200,000 to 250,000 clones, 80% to 85% recorded once. Source material: PBMCs or T cells enriched from blood (not recorded which). The receptors derive from a woman in her thirties or forties who had recovered from COVID-19.

This chain joins TRBV6-4 and TRBJ2-6, with TRBD1 as a possible D gene (6 bases). The CDR3 has 16 residues. Trimming stripped 4 bases from V and 0 bases from J, with 10 bases between. The germline gives CDR1 MRHNA, CDR2 SNTAGT. The CDR3 sequence: CASSAQGRSGANVLTF. The DNA of the CDR3 is TGTGCCAGCAGTGCACAGGGTCGCTCTGGGGCCAACGTCCTGACTTTC.

This sequence joins TRBV11-2 and TRBJ1-1; tentatively, D is TRBD1 (5 bases). The V gene's germline CDR1 is SGHAT and CDR2 FQNNGV. Trimming took off 3 bases at V and 1 base at J, with 6 bases between the two ends. The CDR3 runs 13 residues. This CDR3 reads CASSFQGNTEAFF. Here the CDR3 DNA reads TGTGCCAGCAGCTTTCAGGGGAACACTGAAGCTTTCTTT.

The chain is built from TRBV24-1 and TRBJ2-1, with a tentative D call TRBD1 (5 bases). Germline V gene lookup returns CDR1 KGHDR and CDR2 SFDVKD. V was cut by 4 bases and J by 1 base, with 16 bases left in between. The CDR3 has 17 residues. The CDR3 DNA reads TGTGCCACCAGTGACCACAAGGGTTCAGGGTCCTACAATGAGCAGTTCTTC. Its protein is CATSDHKGSGSYNEQFF.

This clone was recorded once. The chain combines TRBV3-1 (or the pseudogene TRBV3-2) with TRBJ2-1; 7 bases map to TRBD1. V lost 4 bases to trimming and J lost 3 bases; unmatched junction nucleotides: 6. Germline V gives CDR1 LGHDT, CDR2 YNNKEL (reference sequence). The CDR3 contains 15 residues. CDR3 DNA: TGTGCCAGCAGCCCTGGGACAGCCAACTACAATGAGCAGTTCTTC. Translating it yields CASSPGTANYNEQFF.

This clone was seen only a few times. The rearrangement links TRBV7-9 to TRBJ1-3, with 7 bases lining up with TRBD1. The CDR3 covers 16 residues. Germline V gene data show CDR1 as SEHNR and CDR2 as FQNEAQ (reference sequence). Trimming cost V 1 base and J 0 bases; bases outside gene matches: 3. CDR3 sequence reads: CASSLEGASSGNTIYF. CDR3 nucleotide sequence: TGTGCCAGCAGCTTAGAGGGGGCTAGCTCTGGAAACACCATATATTTT.

The chain links TRBV25-1 to TRBJ2-7; 11 bases agree with TRBD2. The CDR3 is made up of 13 amino acids. The germline gives CDR1 MGHDK, CDR2 SYGVNS. V lost 8 bases and J lost 2; bases outside the gene matches: 2. The CDR3 protein is CASEGLAAYEQYF. The CDR3 DNA reads as TGTGCCAGCGAGGGACTAGCGGCCTACGAGCAGTACTTC.

J is TRBJ2-3 and V is TRBV5-4; 12 bases are shared with TRBD2. CDR1 is SGHNT, CDR2 YYREEE, per germline (reference sequence). Trimming removed 7 bases from V and 4 bases from J; junction bases left unmatched: 7. This CDR3 has 15 amino acids. The CDR3 is CASFSSGRGSDTQYF. The CDR3 DNA is TGTGCCAGCTTTTCTAGCGGGAGGGGGTCAGATACGCAGTATTTT.

V gene TRBV28 combines with J gene TRBJ2-1; possibly TRBD2 for D (5 bases). The germline V gene has CDR1 MDHEN and CDR2 SYDVKM. Trimming left V 6 bases short and J 4 bases short, with 13 bases between. This CDR3 is 14 amino acids long. Here the CDR3 reads CASSPPRGYNEQFF. The CDR3 nucleotides read TGTGCCAGCAGCCCCCCCCGGGGATACAATGAGCAGTTCTTC.

The chain combines TRBV19 with TRBJ1-3; 7 nucleotides line up with TRBD1. CDR3 length: 16 residues. J was trimmed by 0 bases and V by 6 bases; bases with no gene match: 8. The germline CDR1 and CDR2 sequences are LNHDA and SQIVND (reference sequence). The CDR3 reads CASRKTGTSSGNTIYF. CDR3 DNA: TGTGCCAGTAGAAAGACAGGGACCAGCTCTGGAAACACCATATATTTT.

J is TRBJ1-5 and V is TRBV5-6, with D perhaps TRBD1 (6 bases). Trimming removed 4 bases from V and 3 bases from J, with 20 bases in between. Looked up from germline, CDR1 is SGHDT and CDR2 is YYEEEE. CDR3 size: 17 residues. CDR3 DNA sequence: TGTGCCAGCAGCCATTACAAACACTGGACAGCCAATCAGCCCCAGCATTTT. Protein sequence: CASSHYKHWTANQPQHF.

CDR3 coding DNA: TGTGCCAGCAGCTCGAGAAGGACTAGCTCCTACGAGCAGTACGTC. Residues: CASSSRRTSSYEQYV. The chain employs TRBV5-6 and TRBJ2-7, with 7 bases matching TRBD2. Germline assignment: CDR1 SGHDT and CDR2 YYEEEE. The CDR3 runs 15 residues. V was pared by 3 bases and J by 0 bases, with 6 bases of the junction left unmatched.

J is TRBJ2-7 and V is TRBV21-1; TRBD2, the D gene given by the table, was not confirmed from the DNA. TRBV21-1 is recorded as a pseudogene. The CDR3 has 11 amino acids. CDR3 in amino acids: CASRGLHEQYV. For the CDR3, the DNA is TGTGCCAGCAGGGGACTCCACGAGCAGTACGTC.

The CDR3 nucleotides read TGTGCCAGCAGCGGGACACTCCAAGAGACCCAGTACTTC. Amino acids: CASSGTLQETQYF. This chain connects TRBV12-3 or TRBV12-4 to TRBJ2-5, with D perhaps TRBD1 (6 bases). V was pared by 6 bases and J by 1 base, with 9 bases between. This CDR3 comprises 13 residues.